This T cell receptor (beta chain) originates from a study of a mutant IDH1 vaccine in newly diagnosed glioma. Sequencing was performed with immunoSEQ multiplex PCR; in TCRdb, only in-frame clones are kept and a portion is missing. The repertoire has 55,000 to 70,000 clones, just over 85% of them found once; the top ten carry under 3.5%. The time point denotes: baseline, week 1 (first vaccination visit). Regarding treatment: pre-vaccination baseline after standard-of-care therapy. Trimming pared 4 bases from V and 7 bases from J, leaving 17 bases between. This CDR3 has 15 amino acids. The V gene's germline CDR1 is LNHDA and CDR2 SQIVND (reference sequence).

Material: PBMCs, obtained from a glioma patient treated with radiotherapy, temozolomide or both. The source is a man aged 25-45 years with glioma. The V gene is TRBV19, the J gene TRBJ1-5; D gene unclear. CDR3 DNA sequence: TGTGCCAGTAGTAATCGGGAGGGATTGGGGCAGCCCCAGCATTTT. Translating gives CASSNREGLGQPQHF.